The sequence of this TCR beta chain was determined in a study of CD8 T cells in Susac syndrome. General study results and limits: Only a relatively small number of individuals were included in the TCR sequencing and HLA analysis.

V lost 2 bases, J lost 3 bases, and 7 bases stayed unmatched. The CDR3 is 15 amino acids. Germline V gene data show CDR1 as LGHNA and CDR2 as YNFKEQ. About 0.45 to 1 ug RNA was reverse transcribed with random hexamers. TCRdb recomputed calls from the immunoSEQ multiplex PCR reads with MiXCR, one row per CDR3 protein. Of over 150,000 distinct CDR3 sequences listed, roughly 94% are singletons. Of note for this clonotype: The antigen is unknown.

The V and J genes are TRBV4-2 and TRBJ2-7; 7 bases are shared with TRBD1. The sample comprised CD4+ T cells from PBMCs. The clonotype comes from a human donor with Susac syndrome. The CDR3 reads CASSQPGQERYEQYF. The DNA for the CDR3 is TGTGCCAGCAGCCAACCCGGACAGGAGCGCTACGAGCAGTACTTC.